This T cell receptor beta chain derives from a study of T cells in women clearing cervical HPV infection. Study overall: No precancer developed; the control's incident HPV16 infection cleared within 12 months. Cases' blood sampling followed lesion detection by median roughly five months (90 to 200). Study findings and constraints: Cases carried less TRBV6-7 than controls: approximately 0.1% versus 0.16%.

Note on this clone: Antigen specificity is unknown. The read is 3 residues too short to cover the CDR3 end, so that end is filled in from the germline J gene.

Clones were read by immunoSEQ multiplex PCR, and TCRdb kept only the in-frame ones, dropping some. This listing includes about 39,000 clones. Trimming removed 1 base from V and 4 bases from J; junction bases left unmatched: 7. The germline V gene encodes CDR1 SGHTA and CDR2 FQGNSA. The CDR3 runs 15 residues. All donors had a single incident cervical HPV16 infection, not prevalent. The sequence was collected from a woman aged 18 to 75 with a cervical HPV16 infection that either progressed to CIN3+ or cleared (not recorded which). Specimen: blood buffy coat. V usage is TRBV7-2 and J usage is TRBJ2-7; 7 nucleotides line up with TRBD1. CDR3 DNA, as far as it was read: TGTGCCAGCAGCTTAGGAAGGGACAGCCCTTACGAG. This gives the protein CASSLGRDSPYE. The full-length CDR3 reads as CASSLGRDSPYEQYF.